This TCR beta chain appears in the sequencing data of a study of cytomegalovirus exposure and HLA in healthy donors. Whole-study context: When about 400 donors were genotyped, approximately 81% of them were found to fall in the Caucasian-associated ancestry cluster.

PCR primers comprised 60 Vbeta and 13 Jbeta primers. The method was immunoSEQ multiplex PCR; TCRdb's version includes in-frame clones alone and lacks a portion of them. The data hold 200,000 to 250,000 clones, with more than 65% observed a single time. Study-level results: Certain indistinguishable V segments, among them TRBV6-2 and TRBV6-3, were excluded. It was reported that the classifier diagnosed cytomegalovirus status with high specificity and sensitivity in both the original and validation cohorts.

Germline V CDR1 and CDR2: MDHEN, SYDVKM. The CDR3 runs 16 residues. With 4 bases removed from V and 3 bases from J, the gap between germline ends came to 16 bases. Turning to this clone: The antigen remains unidentified.

Sequencing used PBMCs. This TCR came from a young man in good health and CMV-seronegative. The chain links TRBV28 to TRBJ1-3; D perhaps matches TRBD1 (6 bases). The CDR3 is CASSSVTGFVGNTIYF. The CDR3 DNA reads TGTGCCAGCAGTTCCGTCACAGGGTTTGTTGGAAACACCATATATTTT.